This TCR beta chain derives from a study of CD8 T cells in Susac syndrome. Study-level information: Patients with Susac syndrome, at blood draw, were therapy-naive, on corticosteroids, or on intravenous immunoglobulin alone. Findings of the study overall: Only a relatively small number of individuals were included in the TCR sequencing and HLA analysis.

With random hexamers, reverse transcription was performed on about 0.45 to 1 ug of RNA. Multiplex immunoSEQ PCR targeted 54 Vbeta and 13 Jbeta TCR beta segments. TCRdb passed the immunoSEQ multiplex PCR reads through MiXCR, listing each CDR3 protein once. The table lists around 80,000 distinct CDR3 sequences, approximately 94% of them singletons. About this clonotype itself: Its antigen remains unidentified.

V trimming: 0 bases; J trimming: 4 bases; junction bases outside the gene matches: 9. The CDR3 is 18 amino acids. CDR1 SGHRS and CDR2 YFSETQ come from the germline V gene. Blood CD8+ and CD4+ T cells underwent high-throughput TCR beta sequencing. Material for sequencing was CD8+ T cells from PBMCs. The chain is built from TRBV5-1 and TRBJ2-1; 11 positions match TRBD2. This sequence originates from a human donor with Susac syndrome. CDR3 sequence (DNA): TGCGCCAGCAGCTTGGGGGCCCCACTAGCGGGGGCTTACAATGAGCAGTTCTTC. Protein product: CASSLGAPLAGAYNEQFF.